This T cell receptor beta chain was profiled in a study of T cell responses to AZD1222 COVID-19 vaccine. Points from the study as a whole: Compared with day 0, the breadth and depth of the Spike-specific TCR repertoire rose significantly after two doses of AZD1222. Unmutated variant regions are reportedly the target of nearly half of TCRs that are spike-specific. Sampling captured repertoires only after the peak T cell response.

Libraries were prepared by immunoSEQ multiplex PCR; TCRdb keeps only in-frame clonotypes and omits some of them. This sample carries about 70,000 clones, roughly 84% of them seen once, and the ten largest clones take 8% to 10%. V was pared by 4 bases and J by 7 bases, with 16 bases between. Germline values: CDR1 KGHSH, CDR2 LQKENI. The CDR3 runs to 14 residues. About this clone: Its specificity is not known.

The source was peripheral blood, collected on day 0 of AZD1222 vaccination. The TCR sequence derives from an adult in good health. V gene TRBV18 combines with J gene TRBJ1-2; D not certain. This CDR3 is CASSLADGPTGYTF. In DNA, the CDR3 is TGTGCCAGCTCACTAGCCGACGGTCCAACTGGCTACACCTTC.